Listed below are T cell receptor beta chains from one sample, sequenced in a study of blood T cell repertoires in COVID-19. TCRdb's table, derived via immunoSEQ multiplex PCR, lists solely in-frame clones and lacks some. Here the sample spans about 270,000 clones, about 88% being singletons. The source material was PBMCs or T cells enriched from blood (not recorded which). The receptors here all came from a woman aged 50 to 65 who had recovered from COVID-19. The CDR3 runs from the conserved cysteine through the conserved F or W. A D gene is named only where the DNA matches it firmly. The size entry is marked missing in some rows and otherwise reads once, few, many or a size class.

CDR3aa: CASSPGKGGVLGTEAFF
CDR3nt: TGTGCCAGCAGCCCCGGAAAAGGGGGGGTGTTGGGCACTGAAGCTTTCTTT
d_gene: .
v_gene: TRBV14
len: 17
abundance: many
j_gene: TRBJ1-1

CDR3aa: CASAWGQGYEQYF
CDR3nt: TGTGCCAGTGCCTGGGGACAGGGCTACGAGCAGTACTTC
d_gene: TRBD1
v_gene: TRBV19
len: 13
abundance: .
j_gene: TRBJ2-7

CDR3aa: CATSRGSPDRNNQPQHF
CDR3nt: TGTGCCACCAGCAGAGGTTCGCCGGACAGAAACAATCAGCCCCAGCATTTT
d_gene: .
v_gene: TRBV15
len: 17
abundance: .
j_gene: TRBJ1-5

CDR3aa: CASSQDRGRPFF
CDR3nt: TGTGCCAGCAGCCAAGATCGTGGGCGACCTTTCTTT
d_gene: .
v_gene: TRBV4-2
len: 12
abundance: .
j_gene: TRBJ1-1

CDR3aa: CASSQVYRGGYTF
CDR3nt: TGCGCCAGCAGCCAAGTATACAGGGGTGGCTACACCTTC
d_gene: TRBD1
v_gene: TRBV4-1
len: 13
abundance: few
j_gene: TRBJ1-2

CDR3aa: CASSLSGLTSGRSDTQYF
CDR3nt: TGCGCCAGCAGCCTGTCGGGACTGACTAGCGGGAGGTCAGATACGCAGTATTTT
d_gene: TRBD2
v_gene: TRBV5-1
len: 18
abundance: once
j_gene: TRBJ2-3

CDR3aa: CASSPGTRISIF
CDR3nt: TGTGCCAGCAGTCCCGGGACTAGAATTTCGATCTTC
d_gene: TRBD2
v_gene: TRBV27
len: 12
abundance: once
j_gene: TRBJ2-1

CDR3aa: CSVDGQGARSGYTF
CDR3nt: TGCAGCGTTGATGGGCAGGGGGCGCGGTCTGGCTACACCTTC
d_gene: TRBD1
v_gene: TRBV29-1
len: 14
abundance: .
j_gene: TRBJ1-2

CDR3aa: CASSTKGTGRPNTEAFF
CDR3nt: TGTGCCAGCAGTACAAAGGGGACAGGGCGCCCGAACACTGAAGCTTTCTTT
d_gene: TRBD1
v_gene: TRBV28
len: 17
abundance: .
j_gene: TRBJ1-1

CDR3aa: CANHRNYGYTF
CDR3nt: TGTGCCAACCACAGGAACTATGGCTACACCTTC
d_gene: .
v_gene: TRBV27
len: 11
abundance: once
j_gene: TRBJ1-2

CDR3aa: CASSSDYVSYNEQFF
CDR3nt: TGTGCCAGCAGCTCGGACTACGTCTCCTACAATGAGCAGTTCTTC
d_gene: .
v_gene: TRBV11-3
len: 15
abundance: .
j_gene: TRBJ2-1

CDR3aa: CASRATKYRENTEAFF
CDR3nt: TGTGCCAGTAGGGCTACCAAATACAGGGAGAACACTGAAGCTTTCTTT
d_gene: .
v_gene: TRBV19
len: 16
abundance: .
j_gene: TRBJ1-1

CDR3aa: CASSSRLAQSYNEQFF
CDR3nt: TGTGCCAGCAGCAGCAGACTAGCCCAGTCGTACAATGAGCAGTTCTTC
d_gene: TRBD2
v_gene: TRBV7-3
len: 16
abundance: .
j_gene: TRBJ2-1

CDR3aa: CAWSVGQGANEAFF
CDR3nt: TGTGCCTGGAGTGTTGGACAGGGGGCTAATGAAGCTTTCTTT
d_gene: TRBD1
v_gene: TRBV30
len: 14
abundance: .
j_gene: TRBJ1-1

CDR3aa: CASSSRTSGTQETQYF
CDR3nt: TGTGCCAGCAGTTCCCGGACTAGCGGGACCCAAGAGACCCAGTACTTC
d_gene: TRBD2
v_gene: TRBV28
len: 16
abundance: .
j_gene: TRBJ2-5

CDR3aa: CASSDGFPHNSPLHF
CDR3nt: TGTGCCAGCAGCGACGGGTTCCCCCATAATTCACCCCTCCACTTT
d_gene: .
v_gene: TRBV5-8
len: 15
abundance: .
j_gene: TRBJ1-6

CDR3aa: CASSLAGLNTGELFF
CDR3nt: TGTGCTAGCAGCTTAGCGGGACTCAACACCGGGGAGCTGTTTTTT
d_gene: TRBD2
v_gene: TRBV7-7
len: 15
abundance: .
j_gene: TRBJ2-2